The 10 T cell receptor beta chains below come from one sample, sequenced in a study of Graves' ophthalmopathy and Graves' hyperthyroidism. RNA transcripts were the template, and TCR beta CDR3 regions were amplified from them. HTBI-primed RT-PCR formed the first round, and a multiplex PCR formed the second. TCRdb redid the calling of the multiplex PCR reads with MiXCR, one entry per CDR3 protein. The sample has 210,000 or so distinct CDR3 sequences; over 25% are singletons. The sample comprised peripheral blood. These receptors all come from a man in his forties or fifties with Graves' ophthalmopathy.

This clonotype was seen at least ten times. The CDR3 sequence is CATSRDTANYGYTF. The CDR3 coding sequence is TGTGCCACCAGCAGAGATACGGCTAACTATGGCTACACCTTC. The chain recombines TRBV15 with TRBJ1-2, with D hard to call. The CDR3 sequence is 14 residues long. Germline loops: CDR1 LNHNV, CDR2 YYDKDF (reference sequence). Trimming stripped 0 bases from V and 0 bases from J, with 5 bases between.

This clonotype was observed many times. The chain is built from TRBV27 and TRBJ1-3; tentative D call: TRBD1 (5 bases). The V end lost 10 bases, the J end lost 0 bases, and 10 bases lay between the germline ends. Germline values: CDR1 MNHEY, CDR2 SMNVEV (reference sequence). The CDR3 is made up of 13 amino acids. CDR3 nucleotides: TGTGCCACCCGACAGCACTCTGGAAACACCATATATTTT. It codes for CATRQHSGNTIYF.

This clonotype was detected many times. The chain recombines TRBV19 with TRBJ1-1, with D perhaps matching TRBD1 (5 bases). This CDR3 is 15 amino acids long. V lost 6 bases, J lost 6 bases, and 20 bases lay in between. Germline V lookup: CDR1 LNHDA, CDR2 SQIVND (reference sequence). CDR3 nucleotide sequence: TGTGCCAGTAGGACCCCCGGGACGCTTGCCGCTGAAGCTTTCTTT. Translating gives CASRTPGTLAAEAFF.

The rearrangement uses TRBV11-2 and TRBJ2-1; D might be TRBD2 (5 bases). Germline CDR1 SGHAT, CDR2 FQNNGV. The V and J ends lost 5 bases and 2 bases respectively, with 13 bases between them. The CDR3 is made up of 15 amino acids. In DNA, the CDR3 is TGTGCCAGCAGCCCGGGGTCTAGTACCTACAATGAGCAGTTCTTC. Its translation: CASSPGSSTYNEQFF.

This clonotype was picked up a small number of times. This chain uses TRBV6-1 with TRBJ2-7, with 8 bases identical to TRBD1. This CDR3 region has 14 residues. Looked up from germline, CDR1 is MNHNS and CDR2 is SASEGT. Germline trimming cut 2 bases from V and 4 bases from J; bases unmatched to any gene: 4. The CDR3 sequence: CASSELGQDYEQYF. The CDR3 coding sequence is TGTGCCAGCAGTGAATTGGGACAGGATTACGAGCAGTACTTC.

The chain employs TRBV6-2 or TRBV6-3 and TRBJ2-5; D not certain. Trimming stripped 4 bases from V and 4 bases from J, with 13 bases between. Germline V CDR1 and CDR2: MNHEY, SVGEGT. The CDR3 runs 14 residues. The CDR3, as DNA: TGTGCCAGCAGTTTCTCCGCCCGGATAGAGACCCAGTACTTC. Amino acids: CASSFSARIETQYF.

At least ten counts were recorded for this clonotype. This chain links TRBV5-5 with TRBJ1-1; perhaps TRBD1 as D (5 bases). V lost 4 bases to trimming and J lost 7 bases, with 14 bases between them. Per the germline V gene, CDR1 is SGHKS and CDR2 is YYEKEE (reference sequence). The CDR3 consists of 13 residues. CDR3 in amino acids: CASSRRGFDEAFF. CDR3 nucleotide sequence: TGTGCCAGCAGCCGGAGGGGATTTGATGAAGCTTTCTTT.

This clonotype was picked up one time. The chain couples TRBV12-3 or TRBV12-4 to TRBJ1-1; D might be TRBD1 (5 bases). V lost 3 bases and J 0 bases, leaving 17 bases between the germline ends. The CDR3 runs 17 residues. The CDR3 bases are TGTGCCAGCAGTTTTATCCGACAGAGCAACATGAACACTGAAGCTTTCTTT. It codes for CASSFIRQSNMNTEAFF.

The table lists this clonotype with many counts. The chain is built from TRBV4-2 and TRBJ2-5; 13 positions match TRBD2. With 6 bases clipped from V and 2 bases from J, the junction kept 6 bases outside the gene matches. The CDR3 spans 16 residues. Germline V gene data show CDR1 as LGHNA and CDR2 as YNFKEQ. CDR3 coding DNA: TGTGCCAGCAGGGAGGGACTAGCGGGACCGCAAGAGACCCAGTACTTC. Translating it yields CASREGLAGPQETQYF.

This clonotype was observed at least ten times. J is TRBJ2-2 and V is TRBV14; 7 bases agree with TRBD1. The CDR3 is 15 amino acids. The V gene end was trimmed by 1 base and the J gene end by 4 bases; junction bases not matched to a gene: 3. Germline-derived CDR1 and CDR2 are SGHDN and FVKESK. CDR3 loop: CASSQATGFTGELFF. The CDR3, as DNA: TGTGCCAGCAGCCAAGCGACAGGGTTCACCGGGGAGCTGTTTTTT.